This T cell receptor (beta chain) was found in a study of technical replicates of blood from several donors. Germline values: CDR1 LNHDA, CDR2 SQIVND (reference sequence). The CDR3 spans 13 residues. V was pared by 5 bases and J by 6 bases, with 6 bases of the junction left unmatched. TCRdb's copy holds only in-frame clones and misses some; the assay was immunoSEQ multiplex PCR. This sample has about 75,000 clones, with about 97% found just once. The V call is TRBV19, the J call TRBJ2-7; 8 positions agree with TRBD1. The sequencing input was T cells isolated from PBMCs. The TCR sequence derives from a human donor in good health. In DNA, the CDR3 is TGTGCCAGTAGTTGGGACAGGAGGGGCGAGCAGTACTTC. Its translation: CASSWDRRGEQYF.